The 3 T cell receptor beta chains listed next were all sequenced from one sample in a study of blood T cells in healthy people across ages. Sample-barcoded 5' priming and a J-beta primer mix drove a second PCR of roughly 6 to 12 cycles. TCRdb redid the calling of the 5' RACE reads with MiXCR, one entry per CDR3 protein. The data hold 850,000 or so distinct CDR3 sequences, with around 30% observed a single time. Specimen: blood. Receptor source: a woman of 80 years or more in good health.

This clonotype was seen only a few times. Just one base apart from a much larger clone, this may be a read error. This sequence joins TRBV7-2 and TRBJ2-7, with D unclear. The assigned J gene may be wrong: the sequence end matches TRBJ2-5 better. The CDR3 consists of 11 residues. Germline V gene data show CDR1 as SGHTA and CDR2 as FQGNSA. As DNA, the CDR3 is TGTGCCAGCAGCGCCCGTGGGACCCAGTACTTC. This encodes CASSARGTQYF.

This clonotype was detected many times. The chain employs TRBV28 and TRBJ2-1; 9 bases line up with TRBD1. CDR3 size: 12 residues. The junction had 5 bases not matched to a gene; V was cut back by 8 bases and J by 9 bases. From germline, CDR1 is MDHEN and CDR2 SYDVKM. In DNA, the CDR3 is TGTGCCAGCTTTACAGGGGGCAGTGAGCAGTTCTTC. It is translated as CASFTGGSEQFF.

The V gene is TRBV7-2, the J gene TRBJ2-7; perhaps TRBD1 as D (5 bases). The CDR3 length is 14 residues. Germline CDR1 is SGHTA and CDR2 is FQGNSA. V was trimmed by 3 bases and J by 5 bases, leaving 14 bases between them. As DNA, the CDR3 is TGTGCCAGCAGCTTTCAGGGTGCATCTCACGAGCAGTACTTC. Its translation is CASSFQGASHEQYF.